A selection of T cell receptor beta chains follows, all from one sample in a study of control samples from healthy donors and cancer patients. Using immunoSEQ multiplex PCR, the repertoire was profiled, and TCRdb retains in-frame clones only, with some absent. The sample consists of around 110,000 clones, 88% of them appearing once. The sample consisted of blood. Receptor source: a woman aged 70-85 years in good health. CDR3s include the opening cysteine and the closing phenylalanine or tryptophan. The D gene is left open where the match is weak. Clone size is given for some rows only: seen once, a few or many times, or a class if the clone is expanded.

>TRBV7-9|15|TRBJ1-2|.|TRBD1
CASRGMDRLNYGYTF
TGTGCCAGCAGGGGAATGGACAGGCTTAACTATGGCTACACCTTC
>TRBV6-1|13|TRBJ1-2|.|.
CASSETARGGYTF
TGTGCCAGCAGTGAAACGGCCAGGGGTGGCTACACCTTC
>TRBV6-6|14|TRBJ2-3|.|TRBD2
CAPRAGGVTDTQYF
TGTGCCCCCCGCGCGGGGGGGGTGACAGATACGCAGTATTTT
>TRBV19|13|TRBJ1-4|.|.
CASSTALNEKLFF
TGTGCCAGTAGCACCGCCCTTAATGAAAAACTGTTTTTT
>TRBV6-2/TRBV6-3|17|TRBJ1-1|.|.
CASSYSIYEAENTEAFF
TGTGCCAGCAGTTACTCGATATATGAAGCCGAGAACACTGAAGCTTTCTTT
>TRBV9|15|TRBJ2-6|.|.
CASSPHLSGANVLTF
TGTGCCAGCAGCCCCCACCTCTCTGGGGCCAACGTCCTGACTTTC
>TRBV20-1|14|TRBJ2-7|.|TRBD2
CSASEVAGKGEQYF
TGCAGTGCTAGTGAGGTAGCGGGGAAAGGCGAGCAGTACTTC
>TRBV5-1|15|TRBJ1-6|.|.
CASSLVGGPNSPLHF
TGCGCCAGCAGCTTGGTGGGGGGCCCCAATTCACCCCTCCACTTT
>TRBV3-1/TRBV3-2|18|TRBJ2-6|.|.
CASSPSLGPLRGANVLTF
TGTGCCAGCAGCCCGAGCCTAGGCCCCCTACGGGGGGCCAACGTCCTGACTTTC
>TRBV5-1|16|TRBJ2-1|.|TRBD1
CASSLRGQGHGDEQFF
TGCGCCAGCAGCCTCCGAGGACAGGGACATGGGGATGAGCAGTTCTTC
>TRBV3-1/TRBV3-2|17|TRBJ2-2|.|TRBD1
CASSQGFGTGTTGELFF
TGTGCCAGCAGCCAAGGATTCGGGACAGGGACCACCGGGGAGCTGTTTTTT
>TRBV4-2|16|TRBJ2-1|many|.
CASSQDHAGSYNEQFF
TGTGCCAGCAGCCAAGATCACGCAGGCTCCTACAATGAGCAGTTCTTC
>TRBV11-2|13|TRBJ2-3|.|.
CASSFPGTDTQYF
TGTGCCAGCAGCTTTCCGGGAACAGATACGCAGTATTTT
>TRBV7-6|14|TRBJ1-4|.|.
CASSLGRTNEKLFF
TGTGCCAGCAGCTTAGGACGTACGAATGAAAAACTGTTTTTT
>TRBV7-8|15|TRBJ2-7|medium-sized|.
CASSLVGGPSYEQYF
TGTGCCAGCAGCTTAGTGGGTGGACCTTCCTACGAGCAGTACTTC
>TRBV7-9|15|TRBJ1-1|.|TRBD1
CASRRQGSQNTEAFF
TGTGCCAGCAGACGACAGGGGAGTCAGAACACTGAAGCTTTCTTT
>TRBV5-8|12|TRBJ2-5|.|.
CASSLGKETQYF
TGTGCCAGCAGCTTGGGGAAAGAGACCCAGTACTTC
>TRBV29-1|14|TRBJ2-5|.|.
CSVGAGTYQETQYF
TGCAGCGTTGGGGCAGGGACGTACCAAGAGACCCAGTACTTC
>TRBV7-2|14|TRBJ1-5|.|.
CASSLAGAGQPQHF
TGTGCCAGCAGCTTGGCAGGGGCGGGTCAGCCCCAGCATTTT
>TRBV5-1|15|TRBJ1-3|.|.
CASSLETGSGNTIYF
TGCGCCAGCAGCTTGGAGACGGGCTCTGGAAACACCATATATTTT
>TRBV3-1/TRBV3-2|13|TRBJ2-3|.|.
CASSQVMTDTQYF
TGTGCCAGCAGCCAAGTTATGACAGATACGCAGTATTTT
>TRBV4-2|17|TRBJ2-1|.|.
CASSQEAGTGNYNEQFF
TGTGCCAGCAGCCAAGAAGCGGGTACAGGGAACTACAATGAGCAGTTCTTC
>TRBV24-1|15|TRBJ2-5|.|.
CATSDLVGTGEVQYF
TGTGCCACCAGTGATTTGGTTGGCACCGGGGAGGTCCAGTACTTC
>TRBV29-1|13|TRBJ1-5|.|.
CSVETGSNQPQHF
TGCAGCGTTGAAACAGGTAGCAATCAGCCCCAGCATTTT
>TRBV27|14|TRBJ1-6|.|.
CASSLSGANSPLHF
TGTGCCAGCAGTTTGTCCGGGGCTAATTCACCCCTCCACTTT
>TRBV3-1/TRBV3-2|14|TRBJ2-7|.|.
CASSQQGLFYEQYF
TGTGCCAGCAGCCAGCAAGGGCTTTTCTACGAGCAGTACTTC
>TRBV10-3|15|TRBJ2-7|.|TRBD1
CAIKRGQDFGYEQYF
TGTGCCATCAAGAGAGGACAGGATTTTGGCTACGAGCAGTACTTC
>TRBV3-1/TRBV3-2|15|TRBJ1-1|.|TRBD1
CASSHANPTGGEAFF
TGTGCCAGCAGCCACGCGAACCCGACAGGGGGAGAAGCTTTCTTT
>TRBV12-5|15|TRBJ1-1|.|.
CASGLGVSGNTEAFF
TGTGCTAGTGGTTTGGGAGTCAGTGGGAACACTGAAGCTTTCTTT
>TRBV27|11|TRBJ1-2|.|.
CASGGLTGYTF
TGTGCCAGCGGGGGCTTAACCGGCTACACCTTC
>TRBV4-3|15|TRBJ1-3|.|.
CASSQLASSGNTIYF
TGCGCCAGCAGCCAGCTAGCGTCCTCTGGAAACACCATATATTTT
>TRBV5-1|14|TRBJ1-1|.|TRBD1
CASSLRQGVAEAFF
TGCGCCAGCAGCTTGCGACAGGGAGTTGCTGAAGCTTTCTTT
>TRBV28|16|TRBJ1-5|.|TRBD1
CASSLFLTGGHQPQHF
TGTGCCAGCAGTTTATTCCTGACAGGGGGCCATCAGCCCCAGCATTTT
>TRBV10-3|14|TRBJ1-2|.|TRBD1
CAISDWQGANGYTF
TGTGCCATCAGTGATTGGCAGGGGGCGAATGGCTACACCTTC
>TRBV19|12|TRBJ1-2|.|TRBD1
CASSPDRGGHTF
TGTGCCAGTAGCCCCGACAGGGGTGGCCACACCTTC
>TRBV6-5|15|TRBJ2-1|.|.
CASRTGSTIYNEQFF
TGTGCCAGCAGGACGGGGTCCACGATATACAATGAGCAGTTCTTC
>TRBV4-2|15|TRBJ1-4|once|.
CASSQGQGMYEKLFF
TGTGCCAGCAGCCAGGGCCAGGGGATGTATGAAAAACTGTTTTTT
>TRBV19|17|TRBJ1-3|.|TRBD1
CASRSGTGSSSGNTIYF
TGTGCCAGTAGAAGCGGGACAGGATCTTCCTCTGGAAACACCATATATTTT
>TRBV7-9|14|TRBJ1-2|.|.
CASSNEIGVYGYTF
TGTGCCAGCAGCAACGAAATCGGGGTCTATGGCTACACCTTC
>TRBV6-2/TRBV6-3|16|TRBJ2-7|.|TRBD2
CASCLTGTSYYAEQYF
TGTGCCAGCTGCCTCACCGGGACTAGCTACTACGCGGAGCAGTACTTC
>TRBV27|15|TRBJ1-4|.|.
CASSSTGKGNEKLFF
TGTGCCAGCAGTTCAACAGGGAAAGGGAATGAAAAACTGTTTTTT
>TRBV9|14|TRBJ1-1|.|.
CASSGPGHGTEAFF
TGTGCCAGCAGCGGGCCGGGCCACGGGACTGAAGCTTTCTTT
>TRBV19|15|TRBJ2-2|.|.
CASRDHSGDTGELFF
TGTGCCAGTAGGGATCACTCGGGAGACACCGGGGAGCTGTTTTTT
>TRBV11-2|14|TRBJ2-1|.|.
CASSLNLADNEQFF
TGTGCCAGCAGCTTGAACTTGGCTGACAATGAGCAGTTCTTC
>TRBV6-5|13|TRBJ1-1|.|.
CASRPGENTEAFF
TGTGCCAGCAGGCCGGGGGAGAACACTGAAGCTTTCTTT
>TRBV11-2|15|TRBJ2-6|.|.
CASSLGSSGANVLTF
TGTGCCAGCAGCTTAGGGAGCTCTGGGGCCAACGTCCTGACTTTC
>TRBV10-2|12|TRBJ1-1|few|.
CASSERREQAFF
TGCGCCAGCAGTGAGAGGCGGGAACAAGCTTTCTTT
>TRBV6-5|15|TRBJ1-6|.|.
CASRDTGLGNSPLHF
TGTGCCAGCAGAGATACAGGGCTTGGCAATTCACCCCTCCACTTT
>TRBV15|14|TRBJ2-3|.|.
CATSTPREADTQYF
TGTGCCACCAGCACGCCAAGGGAGGCAGATACGCAGTATTTT
>TRBV4-3|13|TRBJ1-1|.|.
CASSQGGGVEAFF
TGCGCCAGCAGCCAGGGAGGGGGGGTTGAAGCTTTCTTT
>TRBV19|12|TRBJ1-1|few|.
CASSPNRIEAFF
TGTGCCAGTAGTCCCAACAGAATCGAAGCTTTCTTT
>TRBV29-1|13|TRBJ1-2|.|TRBD1
CSVASRGPYGYTF
TGCAGCGTTGCTTCCAGGGGGCCCTATGGCTACACCTTC
>TRBV11-2|13|TRBJ1-1|.|.
CASSSIRVAEAFF
TGTGCCAGCAGCTCTATCAGGGTCGCTGAAGCTTTCTTT
>TRBV10-3|16|TRBJ1-3|once|.
CAISDPATGSGNTIYF
TGTGCCATCAGTGACCCCGCAACAGGGTCGGGAAACACCATATATTTT